Detailed here is one TCR beta chain. It was by 5' RACE with UMI labels that the TRB cDNA libraries were prepared. TCRdb reanalyzed the 5' RACE reads and collapses them to one entry per CDR3 protein, without DNA. The sample data list 100,000 to 150,000 distinct CDR3 sequences. This sample is drawn from a study of CXCR3-negative and CXCR3-positive naive CD8 T cells. Study at large: Per library, roughly 1.6 +/- 0.3 million reads; 130 million to 150 million TRB reads overall.

Germline values: CDR1 DFQATT, CDR2 SNEGSKA (reference sequence). The CDR3 contains 15 residues. 250,000 to 300,000 cells per CD8+ T cell subset were flow-sorted in triplicate. CD45RO-CCR7+CD27+CD95- expression identified naive CD8+ T cells. The chain uses TRBV20-1 and TRBJ2-3; as DNA is missing, the TRBD2 call by TCRdb cannot be tested. The sequence was obtained from a human donor in good health. Some clones in this sample may be carry-over from other donors' samples. Sequenced sample: naive CXCR3- CD8+ T cells from blood. Subset specified: CD45RO-CCR7+CD27+CD95- naive CD8+ T cells lacking CXCR3 (TNR3-). The CDR3: CSAHLSGSSTDTQYF.